This TCR beta chain was recorded in a study of cytomegalovirus exposure and HLA in healthy donors. Germline V gives CDR1 SGHAT, CDR2 FQNNGV. Between the trimmed V and J ends, which lost 3 bases and 4 bases, there was a span of 9 bases. This CDR3 comprises 13 residues. This clone has only one observation. PCR used 60 Vbeta primers and 13 Jbeta primers. The data were produced by immunoSEQ multiplex PCR, yet TCRdb's version contains in-frame clones alone and is incomplete. The sample gives roughly 200,000 clones, 82% of which show up once; 2.5% to 3.5% is in the top ten. This chain links TRBV11-2 with TRBJ1-2, with D hard to call. Sequencing was done on a sample of PBMCs. The receptor was derived from a woman between 35 and 50 years old in good health and CMV-seronegative. The CDR3 sequence: CASSFASGYGYTF. CDR3 DNA: TGTGCCAGCAGCTTTGCGTCGGGCTATGGCTACACCTTC.